The 3 T cell receptor beta chains below were found in one sample sequenced in a study of PD-L1 blockade in urothelial cancer. Time point described: pretreatment peripheral blood. Only in-frame clones appear in the TCRdb table, and some are missing; sequencing was by immunoSEQ multiplex PCR. The data contain approximately 70,000 clones, roughly 89% of them singletons. Sample: PBMCs, taken around atezolizumab (anti-PD-L1) treatment. All receptors come from a woman aged 70-85 years with urothelial cancer.

This clone was counted once. The V and J genes are TRBV5-1 and TRBJ2-7; D is perhaps TRBD2 (5 bases). Trimming took off 4 bases at V and 0 bases at J, with 14 bases between the two ends. This CDR3 region has 15 residues. Germline CDR1 is SGHRS and CDR2 is YFSETQ. Here the CDR3 reads CASSPDSWHSYEQYF. The CDR3 nucleotides are TGCGCCAGCAGCCCGGACTCATGGCACTCCTACGAGCAGTACTTC.

The chain is built from TRBV5-1 and TRBJ2-3; 8 bases fit TRBD2. The germline gives CDR1 SGHRS, CDR2 YFSETQ. Unmatched junction bases numbered 5, after V lost 4 bases and J lost 1 base. This CDR3 has 15 amino acids. The CDR3 protein is CASSLGLAGTDTQYF. The CDR3, as DNA: TGCGCCAGCAGCCTCGGACTAGCTGGCACAGATACGCAGTATTTT.

The chain couples TRBV4-2 to TRBJ2-5, with TRBD2 identical over 14 bases. With 0 bases clipped from V and 4 bases from J, the junction kept 4 bases outside the gene matches. The CDR3 runs 17 residues. CDR1 is LGHNA and CDR2 is YNFKEQ in the germline V gene. The CDR3 DNA follows: TGTGCCAGCAGCCAAGATGGACTAGCGGGAGGAGTAGAGACCCAGTACTTC. This encodes CASSQDGLAGGVETQYF.